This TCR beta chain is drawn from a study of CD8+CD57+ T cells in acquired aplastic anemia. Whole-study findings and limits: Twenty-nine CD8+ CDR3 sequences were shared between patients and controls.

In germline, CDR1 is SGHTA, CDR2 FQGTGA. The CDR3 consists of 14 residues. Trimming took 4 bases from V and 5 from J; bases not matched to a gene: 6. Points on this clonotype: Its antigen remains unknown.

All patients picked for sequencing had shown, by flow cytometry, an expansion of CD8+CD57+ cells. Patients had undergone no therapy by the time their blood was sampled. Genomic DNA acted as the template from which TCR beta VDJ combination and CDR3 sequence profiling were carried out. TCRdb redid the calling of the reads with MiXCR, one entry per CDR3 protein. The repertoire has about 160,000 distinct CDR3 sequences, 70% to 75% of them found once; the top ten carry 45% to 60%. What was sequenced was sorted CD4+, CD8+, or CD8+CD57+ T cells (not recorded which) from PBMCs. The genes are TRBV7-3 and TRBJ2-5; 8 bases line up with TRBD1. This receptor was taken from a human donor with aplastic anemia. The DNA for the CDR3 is TGTGCCAGCAGCTCGACAGGGGATCCGGAGACCCAGTACTTC. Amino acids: CASSSTGDPETQYF.